The present TCR beta chain was sequenced within a study of blood T cells in healthy people across ages. This clonotype was observed a few times. Trimming left V 4 bases short and J 0 bases short, with 28 bases between. CDR1 is SGHAT and CDR2 is FQDESV in the germline V gene (reference sequence). CDR3 size: 21 residues. Combining a sample-barcoded 5' primer with a J-beta primer mix, a second PCR ran for roughly 7 to 12 cycles. Via MiXCR, TCRdb re-called the 5' RACE reads, giving one row per CDR3 protein. The sample comprises 450,000 to 600,000 distinct CDR3 sequences, roughly a quarter of which are singletons, and approximately 3.6% rests with the top ten. These data were likewise used in another study, on T cells of mothers and their children.

The specimen sequenced was blood. The chain uses TRBV11-1 and TRBJ2-1; D not certain. This sequence was found in a boy younger than 10 in good health. The DNA for the CDR3 is TGTGCCAGCAGCTCTTATGTCCGAGTCGTCCGAGTGGGAAGCTCCTACAATGAGCAGTTCTTC. Encoded protein: CASSSYVRVVRVGSSYNEQFF. The variable domain in full, completed from reference TRBV11-1 and TRBJ2-1, reads EAEVAQSPRYKITEKSQAVAFWCDPISGHATLYWYRQILGQGPELLVQFQDESVVDDSQLPKDRFSAERLKGVDSTLKIQPAELGDSAMYLCASSSYVRVVRVGSSYNEQFFGPGTRLTVL.